The T cell receptor (beta chain) described here comes from a study of shared clonotypes between healthy human individuals. Method: immunoSEQ multiplex PCR; TCRdb's copy keeps in-frame clones and lacks some. Seen here are some 1 million clones, roughly 75% observed once, and the top ten hold 1.5%. This TCR derives from a man between 18 and 35 years old in good health. The specimen was memory CD4+ T cells sorted from blood. Subset denoted: CD45RA-negative fraction.

The CDR3 spells CASSLLRGGYGYTF. CDR3 nucleotide sequence: TGTGCCAGCAGTTTACTACGGGGGGGCTATGGCTACACCTTC. The V gene is TRBV28, the J gene TRBJ1-2; a weak D match, TRBD1 (5 bases). The V gene lost 2 bases and the J gene lost 4 bases, with 11 bases spanning the gap. The CDR3 extends over 14 amino acids. In germline, CDR1 is MDHEN, CDR2 SYDVKM.